Sequencing of this T cell receptor (beta chain) was carried out in a study of T cell responses to AZD1222 COVID-19 vaccine. Study observations and caveats: Seropositive at baseline were only 5 to 7 AZD1222 recipients.

Clones were read by immunoSEQ multiplex PCR, and TCRdb kept only the in-frame ones, dropping some. The table shows 100,000 to 150,000 clones, with approximately 89% occurring only once. Notes on this clone: What it binds is unknown.

The CDR3 consists of 15 residues. V was trimmed by 2 bases and J by 0 bases, leaving 11 bases between them. Germline CDR1 SGHAT, CDR2 FQNNGV. V gene TRBV11-2 combines with J gene TRBJ2-7; no reliable D call. The source is an adult who received the AZD1222 COVID-19 vaccine. The source was peripheral blood, collected 28 days after the second AZD1222 dose. CDR3 in DNA: TGTGCCAGCAGCTTAAGGCCAGACCGCTCCTACGAGCAGTACTTC. The encoded protein is CASSLRPDRSYEQYF. Full variable domain (rest looked up from reference TRBV11-2 and TRBJ2-7): EAGVAQSPRYKIIEKRQSVAFWCNPISGHATLYWYQQILGQGPKLLIQFQNNGVVDDSQLPKDRFSAERLKGVDSTLKIQPAKLEDSAVYLCASSLRPDRSYEQYFGPGTRLTVT.